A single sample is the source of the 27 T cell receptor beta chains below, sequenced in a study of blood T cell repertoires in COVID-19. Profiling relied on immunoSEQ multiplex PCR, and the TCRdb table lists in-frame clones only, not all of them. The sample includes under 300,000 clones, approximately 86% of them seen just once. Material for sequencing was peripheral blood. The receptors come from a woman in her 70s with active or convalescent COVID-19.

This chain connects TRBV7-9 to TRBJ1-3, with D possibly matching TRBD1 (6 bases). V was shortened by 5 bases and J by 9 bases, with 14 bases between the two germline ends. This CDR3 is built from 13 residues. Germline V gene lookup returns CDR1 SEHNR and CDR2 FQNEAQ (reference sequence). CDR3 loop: CASSRTEYGTIYF. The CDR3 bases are TGTGCCAGCAGCCGGACAGAGTATGGCACCATATATTTT.

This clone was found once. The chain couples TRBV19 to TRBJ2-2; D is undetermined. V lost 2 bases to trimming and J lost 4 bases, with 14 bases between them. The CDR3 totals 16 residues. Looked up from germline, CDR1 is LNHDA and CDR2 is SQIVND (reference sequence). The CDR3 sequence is CASSIYQAASTGELFF. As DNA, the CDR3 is TGTGCCAGTAGTATATATCAGGCCGCGAGCACCGGGGAGCTGTTTTTT.

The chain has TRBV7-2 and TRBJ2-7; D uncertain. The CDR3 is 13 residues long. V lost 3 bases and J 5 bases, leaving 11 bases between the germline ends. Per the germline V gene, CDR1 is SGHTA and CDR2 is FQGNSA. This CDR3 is CASSLSGADEQYF. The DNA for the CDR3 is TGTGCCAGCAGCTTGAGTGGTGCGGACGAGCAGTACTTC.

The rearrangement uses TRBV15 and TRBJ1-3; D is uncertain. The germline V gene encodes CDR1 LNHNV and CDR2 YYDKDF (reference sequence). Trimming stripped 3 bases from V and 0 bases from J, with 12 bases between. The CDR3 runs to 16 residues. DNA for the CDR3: TGTGCCACCAGCAGCGGAGGTTCGAGCTCTGGAAACACCATATATTTT. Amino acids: CATSSGGSSSGNTIYF.

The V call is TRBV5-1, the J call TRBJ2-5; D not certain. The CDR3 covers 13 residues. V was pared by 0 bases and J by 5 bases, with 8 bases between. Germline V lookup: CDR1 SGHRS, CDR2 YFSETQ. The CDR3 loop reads CASSLVLEETQYF. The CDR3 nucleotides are TGCGCCAGCAGCTTGGTTCTGGAGGAGACCCAGTACTTC. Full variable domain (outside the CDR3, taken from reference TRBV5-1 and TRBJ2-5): KAGVTQTPRYLIKTRGQQVTLSCSPISGHRSVSWYQQTPGQGLQFLFEYFSETQRNKGNFPGRFSGRQFSNSRSEMNVSTLELGDSALYLCASSLVLEETQYFGPGTRLLVL.

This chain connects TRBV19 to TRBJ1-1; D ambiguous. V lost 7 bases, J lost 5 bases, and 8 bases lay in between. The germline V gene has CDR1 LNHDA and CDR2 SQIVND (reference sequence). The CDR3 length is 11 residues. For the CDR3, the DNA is TGTGCCAGTACCCAGAGGACTGAAGCTTTCTTT. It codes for CASTQRTEAFF.

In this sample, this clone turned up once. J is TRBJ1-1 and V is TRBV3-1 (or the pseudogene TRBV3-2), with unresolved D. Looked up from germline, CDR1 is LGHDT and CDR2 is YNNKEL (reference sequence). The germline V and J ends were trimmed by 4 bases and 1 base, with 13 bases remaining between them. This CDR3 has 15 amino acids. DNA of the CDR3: TGTGCCAGCAGCCTCTTAGAGGCGGGGAACACTGAAGCTTTCTTT. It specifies CASSLLEAGNTEAFF.

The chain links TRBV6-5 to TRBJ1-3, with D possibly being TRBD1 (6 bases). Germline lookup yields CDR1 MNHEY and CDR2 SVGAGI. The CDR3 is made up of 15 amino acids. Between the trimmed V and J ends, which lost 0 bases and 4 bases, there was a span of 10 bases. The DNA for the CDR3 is TGTGCCAGCAGTTACTCCTCAGGGGCCGGAAACACCATATATTTT. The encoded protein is CASSYSSGAGNTIYF.

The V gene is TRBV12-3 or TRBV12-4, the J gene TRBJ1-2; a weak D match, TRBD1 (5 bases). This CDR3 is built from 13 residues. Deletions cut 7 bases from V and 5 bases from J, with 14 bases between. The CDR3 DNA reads TGTGCCAGCAACCATGGGGGGACGTATGGCTACACCTTC. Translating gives CASNHGGTYGYTF.

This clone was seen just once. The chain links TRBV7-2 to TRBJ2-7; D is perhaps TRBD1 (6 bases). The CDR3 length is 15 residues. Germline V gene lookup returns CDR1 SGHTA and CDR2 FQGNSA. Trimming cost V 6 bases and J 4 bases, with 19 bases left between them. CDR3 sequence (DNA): TGTGCCAGCAGTCTCTTACAGGGATCCCAGTACGAGCAGTACTTC. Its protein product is CASSLLQGSQYEQYF.

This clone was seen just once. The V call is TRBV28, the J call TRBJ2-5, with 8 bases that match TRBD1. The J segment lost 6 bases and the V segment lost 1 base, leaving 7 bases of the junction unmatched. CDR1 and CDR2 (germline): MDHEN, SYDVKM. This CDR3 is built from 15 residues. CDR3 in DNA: TGTGCCAGCAGTTTATCAGGACAGGGTGGCAAGACCCAGTACTTC. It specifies CASSLSGQGGKTQYF.

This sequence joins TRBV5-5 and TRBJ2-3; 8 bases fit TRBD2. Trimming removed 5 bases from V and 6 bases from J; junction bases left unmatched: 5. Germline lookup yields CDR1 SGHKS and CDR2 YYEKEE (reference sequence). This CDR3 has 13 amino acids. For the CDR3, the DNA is TGTGCCAGCAGTGGGACTAGGAGGGATACGCAGTATTTT. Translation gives CASSGTRRDTQYF.

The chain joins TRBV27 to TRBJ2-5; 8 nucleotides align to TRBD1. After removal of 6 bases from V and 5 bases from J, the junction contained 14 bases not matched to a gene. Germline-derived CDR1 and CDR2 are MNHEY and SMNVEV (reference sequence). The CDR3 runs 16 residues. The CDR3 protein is CASRLMSGQGSETQYF. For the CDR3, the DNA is TGTGCCAGCAGACTTATGTCCGGACAGGGTAGCGAGACCCAGTACTTC.

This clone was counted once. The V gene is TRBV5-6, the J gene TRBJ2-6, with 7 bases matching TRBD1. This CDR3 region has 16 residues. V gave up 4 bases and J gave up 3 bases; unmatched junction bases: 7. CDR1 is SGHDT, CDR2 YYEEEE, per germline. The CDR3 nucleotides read TGTGCCAGCAGCCCCAAGGGGGCGCTTGGGGCCAACGTCCTGACTTTC. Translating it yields CASSPKGALGANVLTF.

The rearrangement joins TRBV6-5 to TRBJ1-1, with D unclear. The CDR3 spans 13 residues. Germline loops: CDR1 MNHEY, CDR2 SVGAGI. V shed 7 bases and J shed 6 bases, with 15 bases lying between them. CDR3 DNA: TGTGCCAGCAACCCACCTGGAGGGCCTGAAGCTTTCTTT. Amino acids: CASNPPGGPEAFF.

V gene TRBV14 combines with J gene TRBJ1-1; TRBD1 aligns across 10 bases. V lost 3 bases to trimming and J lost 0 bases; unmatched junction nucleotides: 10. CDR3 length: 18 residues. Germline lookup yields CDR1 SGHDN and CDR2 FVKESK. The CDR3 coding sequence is TGTGCCAGCAGCCATGCCTGGACAGGGGGGTCCATGAACACTGAAGCTTTCTTT. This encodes CASSHAWTGGSMNTEAFF.

CDR3 amino acids: CASSGPGDFKQYF. Here the CDR3 DNA reads TGTGCCAGCAGCGGCCCAGGGGATTTCAAGCAGTACTTC. The chain carries TRBV25-1 and TRBJ2-7; D is perhaps TRBD1 (6 bases). Per the germline V gene, CDR1 is MGHDK and CDR2 is SYGVNS. The CDR3 totals 13 residues. Trimming removed 6 bases from V and 8 bases from J, with 17 bases in between.

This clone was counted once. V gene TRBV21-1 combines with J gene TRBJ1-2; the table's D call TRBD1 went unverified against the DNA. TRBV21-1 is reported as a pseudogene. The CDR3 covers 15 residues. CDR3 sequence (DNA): TGTGCCAGCAGCAACCGGGACAGGGTCGACTATGGCTACACCTTC. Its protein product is CASSNRDRVDYGYTF.

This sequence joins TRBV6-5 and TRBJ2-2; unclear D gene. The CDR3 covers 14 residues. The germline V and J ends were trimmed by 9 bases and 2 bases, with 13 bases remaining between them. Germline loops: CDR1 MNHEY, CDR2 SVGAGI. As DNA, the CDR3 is TGTGCCAGTCACCGGTCCCAAAACACCGGGGAGCTGTTTTTT. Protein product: CASHRSQNTGELFF.

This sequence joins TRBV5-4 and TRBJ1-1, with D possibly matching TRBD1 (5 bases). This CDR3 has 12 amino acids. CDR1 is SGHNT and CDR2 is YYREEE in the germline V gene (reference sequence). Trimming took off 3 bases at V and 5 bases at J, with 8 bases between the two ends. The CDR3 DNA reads TGTGCCAGCAGCTGGGAGGGGACTGAAGCTTTCTTT. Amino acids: CASSWEGTEAFF.

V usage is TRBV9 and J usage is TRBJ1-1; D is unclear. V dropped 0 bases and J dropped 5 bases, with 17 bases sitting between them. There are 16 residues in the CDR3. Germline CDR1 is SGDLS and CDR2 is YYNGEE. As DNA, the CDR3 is TGTGCCAGCAGCGTAGAAGAGGGCCCACTTTTGACTGAAGCTTTCTTT. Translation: CASSVEEGPLLTEAFF.

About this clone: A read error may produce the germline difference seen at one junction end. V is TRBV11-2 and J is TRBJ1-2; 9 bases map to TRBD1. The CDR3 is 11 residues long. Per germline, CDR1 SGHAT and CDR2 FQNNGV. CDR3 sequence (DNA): TGTGCCAGCAGCCTCCGGGACAGGGAATTCTTC. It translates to CASSLRDREFF.

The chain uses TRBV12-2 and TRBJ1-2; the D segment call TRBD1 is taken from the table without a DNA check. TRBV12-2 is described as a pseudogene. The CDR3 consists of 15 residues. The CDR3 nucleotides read TGTGCAAGTCGCTTATCCCGGGACAGCTTCTATGGCTACACCTTC. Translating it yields CASRLSRDSFYGYTF.

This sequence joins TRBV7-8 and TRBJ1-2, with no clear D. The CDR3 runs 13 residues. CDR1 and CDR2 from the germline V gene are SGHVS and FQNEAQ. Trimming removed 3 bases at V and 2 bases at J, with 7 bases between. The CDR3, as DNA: TGTGCCAGCAGCTTCGAGATGAACTATGGCTACACCTTC. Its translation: CASSFEMNYGYTF.

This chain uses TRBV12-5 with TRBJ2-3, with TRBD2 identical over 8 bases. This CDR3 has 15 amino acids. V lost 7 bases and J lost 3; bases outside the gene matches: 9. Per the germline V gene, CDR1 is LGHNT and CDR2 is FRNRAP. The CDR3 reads CASDPRGGATDTQYF. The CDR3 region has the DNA TGTGCTAGTGACCCTCGGGGGGGGGCTACAGATACGCAGTATTTT.

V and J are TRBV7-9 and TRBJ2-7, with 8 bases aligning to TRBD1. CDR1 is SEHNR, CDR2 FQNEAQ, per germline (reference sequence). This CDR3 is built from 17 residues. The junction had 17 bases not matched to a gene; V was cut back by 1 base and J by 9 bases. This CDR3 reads CASSLVVDWQGACGQYF. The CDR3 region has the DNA TGTGCCAGCAGCTTAGTGGTAGATTGGCAGGGGGCTTGTGGGCAGTACTTC.

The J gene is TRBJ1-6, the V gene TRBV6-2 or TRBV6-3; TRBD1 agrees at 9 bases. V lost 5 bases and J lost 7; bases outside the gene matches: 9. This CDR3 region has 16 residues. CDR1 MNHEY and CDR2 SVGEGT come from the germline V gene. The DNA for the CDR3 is TGTGCCAGCAGTAAATTCGGGACAGGGCAGAATTCACCCCTCCACTTT. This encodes CASSKFGTGQNSPLHF.